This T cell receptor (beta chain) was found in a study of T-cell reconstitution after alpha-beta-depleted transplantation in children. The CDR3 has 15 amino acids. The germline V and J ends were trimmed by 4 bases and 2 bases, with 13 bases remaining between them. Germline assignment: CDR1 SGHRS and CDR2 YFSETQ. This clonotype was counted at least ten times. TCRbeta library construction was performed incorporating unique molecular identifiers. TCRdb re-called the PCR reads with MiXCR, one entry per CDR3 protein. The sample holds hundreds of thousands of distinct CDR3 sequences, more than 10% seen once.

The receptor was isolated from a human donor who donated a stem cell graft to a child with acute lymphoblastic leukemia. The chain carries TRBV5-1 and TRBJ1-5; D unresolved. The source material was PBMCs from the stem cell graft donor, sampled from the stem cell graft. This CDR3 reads CASSLEGNGNQPQHF. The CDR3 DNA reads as TGCGCCAGCAGCCTGGAGGGAAATGGCAATCAGCCCCAGCATTTT.